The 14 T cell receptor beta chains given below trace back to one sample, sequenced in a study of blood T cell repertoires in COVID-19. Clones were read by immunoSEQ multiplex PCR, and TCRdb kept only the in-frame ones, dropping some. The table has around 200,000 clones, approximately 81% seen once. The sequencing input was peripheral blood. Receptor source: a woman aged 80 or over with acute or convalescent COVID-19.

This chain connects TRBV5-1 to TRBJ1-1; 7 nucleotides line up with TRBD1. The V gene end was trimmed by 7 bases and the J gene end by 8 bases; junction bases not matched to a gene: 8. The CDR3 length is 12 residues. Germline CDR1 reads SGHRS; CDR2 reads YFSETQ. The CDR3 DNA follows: TGCGCCAGCCGGGAGGGGGCAGGGGAAGCTTTCTTT. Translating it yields CASREGAGEAFF.

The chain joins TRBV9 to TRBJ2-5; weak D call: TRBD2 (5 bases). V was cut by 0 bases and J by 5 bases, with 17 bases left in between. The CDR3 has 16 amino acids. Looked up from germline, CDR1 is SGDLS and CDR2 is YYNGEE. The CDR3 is CASSVGGQVIGETQYF. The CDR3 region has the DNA TGTGCCAGCAGCGTAGGCGGGCAGGTTATAGGCGAGACCCAGTACTTC.

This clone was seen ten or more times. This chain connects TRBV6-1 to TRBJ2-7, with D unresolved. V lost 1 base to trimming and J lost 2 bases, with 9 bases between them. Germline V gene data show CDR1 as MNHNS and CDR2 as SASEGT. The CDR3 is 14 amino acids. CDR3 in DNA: TGTGCCAGCAGTGAAGTATCCCGTGCCTACGAGCAGTACTTC. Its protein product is CASSEVSRAYEQYF.

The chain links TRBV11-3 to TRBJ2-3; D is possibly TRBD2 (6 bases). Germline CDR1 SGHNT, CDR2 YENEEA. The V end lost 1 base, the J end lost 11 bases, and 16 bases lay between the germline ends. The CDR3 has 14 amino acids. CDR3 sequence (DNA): TGTGCCAGCAGCTTAGCCCGGGGGACGGATTTGCAGTATTTT. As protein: CASSLARGTDLQYF.

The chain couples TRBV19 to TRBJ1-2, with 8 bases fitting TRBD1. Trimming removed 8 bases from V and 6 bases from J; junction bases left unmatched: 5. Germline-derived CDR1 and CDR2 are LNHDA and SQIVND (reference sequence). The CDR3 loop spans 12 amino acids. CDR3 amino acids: CASVDREHGYTF. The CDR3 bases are TGTGCCAGTGTGGACAGGGAACATGGCTACACCTTC.

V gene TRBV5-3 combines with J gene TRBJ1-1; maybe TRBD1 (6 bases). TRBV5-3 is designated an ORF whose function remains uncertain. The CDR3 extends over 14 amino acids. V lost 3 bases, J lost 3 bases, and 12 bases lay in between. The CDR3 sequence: CARSSGDGDTEAFF. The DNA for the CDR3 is TGTGCCAGAAGCTCAGGGGATGGGGACACTGAAGCTTTCTTT.

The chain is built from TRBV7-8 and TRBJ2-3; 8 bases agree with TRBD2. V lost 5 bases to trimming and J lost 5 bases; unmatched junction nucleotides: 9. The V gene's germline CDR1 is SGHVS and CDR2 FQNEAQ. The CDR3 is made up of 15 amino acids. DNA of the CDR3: TGTGCCAGCAGCCGAGTGGCGGGGGGCTTAGATACGCAGTATTTT. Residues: CASSRVAGGLDTQYF.

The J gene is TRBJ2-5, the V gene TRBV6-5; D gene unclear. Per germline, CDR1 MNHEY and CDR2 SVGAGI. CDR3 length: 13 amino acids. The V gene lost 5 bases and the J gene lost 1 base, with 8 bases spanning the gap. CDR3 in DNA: TGTGCCAGCAGTATAGCCTTCCAAGAGACCCAGTACTTC. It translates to CASSIAFQETQYF.

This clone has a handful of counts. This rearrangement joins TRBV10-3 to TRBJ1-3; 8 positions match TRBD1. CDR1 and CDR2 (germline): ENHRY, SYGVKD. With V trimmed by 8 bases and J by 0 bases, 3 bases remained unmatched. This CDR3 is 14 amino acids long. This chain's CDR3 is CAIGQGNSGNTIYF. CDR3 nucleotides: TGTGCCATCGGACAGGGTAACTCTGGAAACACCATATATTTT.

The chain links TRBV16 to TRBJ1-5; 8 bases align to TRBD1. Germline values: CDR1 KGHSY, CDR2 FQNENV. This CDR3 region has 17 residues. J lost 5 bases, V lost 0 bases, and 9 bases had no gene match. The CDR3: CASSQSIVQGGHQPQHF. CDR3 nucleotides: TGTGCCAGCAGCCAATCGATCGTACAGGGGGGACATCAGCCCCAGCATTTT.

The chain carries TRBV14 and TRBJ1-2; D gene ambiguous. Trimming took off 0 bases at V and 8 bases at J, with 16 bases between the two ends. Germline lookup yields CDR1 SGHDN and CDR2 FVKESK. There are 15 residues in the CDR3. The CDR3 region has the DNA TGTGCCAGCAGCCAAGAAAGGTTTTCGGGATGGGGCTACACCTTC. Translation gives CASSQERFSGWGYTF.

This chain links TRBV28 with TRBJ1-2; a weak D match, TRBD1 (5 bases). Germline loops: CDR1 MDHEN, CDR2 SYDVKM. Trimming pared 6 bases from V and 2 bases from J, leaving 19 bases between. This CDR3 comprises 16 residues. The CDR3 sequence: CASRTGEGEGNYGYTF. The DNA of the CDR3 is TGTGCCAGCAGAACTGGGGAAGGGGAAGGAAACTATGGCTACACCTTC.

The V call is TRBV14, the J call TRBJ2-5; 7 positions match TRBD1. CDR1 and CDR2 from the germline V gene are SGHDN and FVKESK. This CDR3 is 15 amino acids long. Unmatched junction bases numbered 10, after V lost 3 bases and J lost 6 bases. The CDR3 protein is CASSHGQAIGKTQYF. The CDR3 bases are TGTGCCAGCAGCCACGGACAGGCAATAGGAAAGACCCAGTACTTC. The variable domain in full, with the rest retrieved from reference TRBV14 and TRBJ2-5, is EAGVTQFPSHSVIEKGQTVTLRCDPISGHDNLYWYRRVMGKEIKFLLHFVKESKQDESGMPNNRFLAERTGGTYSTLKVQPAELEDSGVYFCASSHGQAIGKTQYFGPGTRLLVL.

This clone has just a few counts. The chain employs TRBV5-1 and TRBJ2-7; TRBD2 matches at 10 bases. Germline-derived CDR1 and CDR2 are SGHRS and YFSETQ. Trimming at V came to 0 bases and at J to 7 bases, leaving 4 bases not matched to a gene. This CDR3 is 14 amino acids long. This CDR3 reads CASSLDPLAGEQYF. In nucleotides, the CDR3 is TGCGCCAGCAGCTTGGACCCACTAGCGGGAGAGCAGTACTTC.